The text below deals with one T cell receptor beta chain. No cognate antigen has been identified for it. No base quality values were provided; no much bigger clone lies one nucleotide off. The data stem from a study of blood T cells in healthy people across ages (dated by TCRdb to the mid-2010s). For the wider study: In model experiments, roughly one uniquely barcoded TCR beta cDNA molecule per two T cells was captured by template switching. The study analyzed two additional independent replicas of 1 million unique cDNA reads from the same blood draw for two donors, one aged 18 to 30 and one aged 80 or older. To avoid experimental bias, donors of different ages were distributed randomly across sequencing lanes. Using deep sequencing normalized with unique cDNA molecular identifiers, the study measured how TCR beta repertoire diversity changes with age. Donors were grouped into four age groups: young (average 16 years), middle-aged (roughly 38), aged (over 55) and long-lived (just over 80). Beyond this particular receptor, the publication reports: Bulk unsorted PBMC profiling prevented conclusive comparison of naive and antigen-experienced compartments. The CMV infection status of donors was not known, potentially confounding age-related changes in expanded clonotypes. Observed TCR beta diversity per million T cells fell roughly linearly with age, and a significant reduction was already apparent by age around 36. Total diversity estimates from one million sequenced T cells were considered lower bounds and underestimates. A strong correlation was found between observed TCR beta diversity and the percentage of naive T cells measured by flow cytometry. Compared with the aged group, the long-lived group had more naive CD4+ T cells, fewer expanded clones and increased TCR diversity, suggesting age selection.

Donors were 40 or so systemically healthy Caucasian individuals from Russia aged 6 to 90 years. Each donor gave 8 to 10 milliliters of peripheral blood, drawn into EDTA-treated Vacutainer tubes. Ficoll-Paque density-gradient centrifugation was used to isolate PBMCs, with at least 7 million per sample. Trizol reagent was used to extract total RNA from PBMCs, with at least 5.5 micrograms per sample. For every donor, an aliquot of PBMCs went through flow cytometry to measure the percentages of naive CD45RAhigh/CD27high T cells. From cysteine to phenylalanine, the CDR3 is 17 amino acids long. CDR3 DNA only is kept here, 51 bases in frame from base 1. From a lookup of the germline V gene, CDR1 and CDR2 are LGHNA and YSLEER. V was cut back by 1 base and J by 3 bases, leaving a gap of 16 bases between them. Libraries were built with 5' RACE. Sequencing relied on an Illumina HiSeq 2500. A second PCR of roughly 6 to 11 cycles was performed with a sample-barcoded 5' primer and a J-beta primer mix. A unique molecular identifier was introduced onto each TCR beta cDNA molecule by a template-switch 5' adaptor carrying 12 random nucleotides. At least 2.5 million CDR3-containing paired-end reads were obtained from each sample. First-strand cDNA was synthesized from all RNA with the Mint cDNA synthesis kit, primed by a TRBC-specific oligonucleotide. Following uracil-DNA glycosylase treatment, all cDNA underwent a first 18-cycle PCR with the universal primers M1SS and BC2_uni_R. The paper's data handling went like this. For normalization, 1 million high-quality reads, each with a distinct molecular identifier, were randomly selected from each sample. Reads with shared molecular identifiers were discarded instead of being binned into consensus sequences. CDR3 identification, clonotype clustering and error correction used MiTCR with a Q25 quality threshold and the strictest error-elimination algorithm. Lower-bound total TCR beta diversity was estimated with a nonparametric unseen species model using Euler transformation. Clones were called with MiXCR by TCRdb after fastp trimmed the public reads at Q25, and only in-frame beta chains were retained. Rows are unified per CDR3 protein, each entry keeping the most common DNA and genes. For this entry, the V and J calls and clone size follow TCRdb and not the study's own pipeline. In all, the sample holds about 2 million distinct CDR3 sequences, and around 50% of those were seen once. Approximately 2.1% of the sample belongs to the ten largest clones.

The TCR was taken from a woman aged 35 to 49 in good health. The sample taken for sequencing was blood. Rearrangement joined TRBV4-3 to TRBJ1-5; a tentative D call is TRBD1 (5 bases match). For the CDR3, the sequence is CASSQVIGGAPNQPQHF. The DNA sequence is TGCGCCAGCAGCCAAGTTATCGGGGGAGCGCCCAATCAGCCCCAGCATTTT.